The 28 T cell receptor beta chains below were found in one sample sequenced in a study of tumor and adjacent non-tumor tissue in lung cancer. This sample's RNA came from whole unsorted tissue. A modified ARM-PCR protocol with three rounds of nested PCR amplified TCRbeta. TCRdb ran MiXCR on the multiplex PCR reads and lists one entry per CDR3 protein. The data contain around 86,000 distinct CDR3 sequences, over 60% of them singletons. Sequenced sample: lung tumor tissue. The receptors shown here come from a woman aged 40 to 50 with non-small cell lung cancer.

On this clonotype itself: The final CDR3 position lacks the conserved phenylalanine or tryptophan, pointing to a likely read error. J is TRBJ2-3 and V is TRBV4-2; 9 nucleotides match TRBD2. Germline CDR1 LGHNA, CDR2 YNFKEQ. The CDR3 covers 14 residues. CDR3 sequence reads: CVSSQTGSSGEQYL. CDR3 DNA sequence: TGTGTCAGCAGCCAAACGGGCTCTAGCGGGGAGCAGTATCTT.

This clonotype is medium-sized by share. The V call is TRBV11-2, the J call TRBJ2-5, with TRBD1 matching over 7 bases. The CDR3 runs to 15 residues. V gave up 2 bases and J gave up 1 base; unmatched junction bases: 4. CDR1 is SGHAT and CDR2 is FQNNGV in the germline V gene. The CDR3 spells CASSLNRGTQETQYF. DNA of the CDR3: TGTGCCAGCAGCTTAAACAGGGGCACCCAAGAGACCCAGTACTTC.

Worth noting for this clonotype: An end of the junction does not agree with germline; a read error may underlie this. The chain employs TRBV11-2 and TRBJ2-7; unclear D gene. Per germline, CDR1 SGHAT and CDR2 FQNNGV. The CDR3 extends over 15 amino acids. In DNA form, the CDR3 reads TGTGTCAGCAGCTTAGTGCAGCCGGAATACTATGAGCAGTACTTC. It translates to CVSSLVQPEYYEQYF.

Of note for this clonotype: A junction boundary mismatches the germline segment, possibly from a read error. The rearrangement links TRBV12-5 to TRBJ2-1, with 8 nucleotides matching TRBD1. Germline CDR1 LGHNT, CDR2 FRNRAP. There are 15 residues in the CDR3. This CDR3 is CSSGLGTGAYNEQFF. The DNA of the CDR3 is TGTTCTAGTGGTTTGGGGACAGGCGCGTACAATGAGCAGTTCTTC. Full variable domain (missing parts from reference TRBV12-5 and TRBJ2-1): DARVTQTPRHKVTEMGQEVTMRCQPILGHNTVFWYRQTMMQGLELLAYFRNRAPLDDSGMPKDRFSAEMPDATLATLKIQPSEPRDSAVYFCSSGLGTGAYNEQFFGPGTRLTVL.

As regards this clonotype: An end of the junction differs from the germline gene, which may be a read error. The rearrangement links TRBV11-2 to TRBJ2-3; D possibly corresponds to TRBD1 (6 bases). The CDR3 sequence is 14 residues long. From germline, CDR1 is SGHAT and CDR2 FQNNGV. CDR3 nucleotides: TGTGCCAGCAGCCGCATGGACACGGACAGTACGAAGTATTTT. Residues: CASSRMDTDSTKYF. Full variable domain (remainder filled in from reference TRBV11-2 and TRBJ2-3): EAGVAQSPRYKIIEKRQSVAFWCNPISGHATLYWYQQILGQGPKLLIQFQNNGVVDDSQLPKDRFSAERLKGVDSTLKIQPAKLEDSAVYLCASSRMDTDSTKYFGPGTRLTVL.

As for this clonotype: A much larger clone lies a single base off, so this may be a read error. The CDR3 DNA sequence: TGCAGTGCCCCAGGGTACGTGACTAGCGGGGACCTATACAATGAGCAGTTCTTC. Translation: CSAPGYVTSGDLYNEQFF. The chain couples TRBV20-1 to TRBJ2-1, with 11 bases aligning to TRBD2. The J segment lost 4 bases and the V segment lost 6 bases, leaving 17 bases of the junction unmatched. This CDR3 spans 18 amino acids. CDR1 and CDR2 from the germline V gene are DFQATT and SNEGSKA (reference sequence).

As concerns this clonotype: This may be a read error, as it is one base from a much larger clone. The chain couples TRBV28 to TRBJ1-6, with TRBD1 matching 7 bases. The CDR3 runs to 19 residues. With V trimmed by 5 bases and J by 0 bases, 13 bases remained unmatched. Looked up from germline, CDR1 is MDHEN and CDR2 is SYDVKM. For the CDR3, the DNA is TGTGCCAGCAGTGCCCTTACAGGGGACCGAAGCTCCTATAATTCACCCCTCCACTTT. It encodes CASSALTGDRSSYNSPLHF.

Note on this clonotype: A read error is possible here, since a much larger clone lies one base away. V usage is TRBV28 and J usage is TRBJ1-2, with unresolved D. This CDR3 comprises 13 residues. V was pared by 6 bases and J by 0 bases, with 8 bases between. Per germline, CDR1 MDHEN and CDR2 SYDVKM. This chain's CDR3 is CASSPMANYGYTF. The DNA of the CDR3 is TGTGCCAGCAGCCCGATGGCTAACTATGGCTACACCTTC.

Details on this clonotype: One base away lies a much larger clone, so this may be a sequencing read error. The rearrangement uses TRBV5-4 and TRBJ1-2; unclear D gene. The CDR3 runs 13 residues. Germline lookup yields CDR1 SGHNT and CDR2 YYREEE (reference sequence). V dropped 10 bases and J dropped 7 bases, with 20 bases sitting between them. CDR3 nucleotide sequence: TGTGCCTGGTCATTCCGGGGTTCAAGTGGCTACACCTTC. Residues: CAWSFRGSSGYTF.

As to this clonotype: Germline and junction disagree at one end, which may indicate a read error. This sequence joins TRBV11-2 and TRBJ1-3; tentative D call: TRBD1 (6 bases). Germline-derived CDR1 and CDR2 are SGHAT and FQNNGV. The CDR3 covers 14 residues. In DNA, the CDR3 is TGTGCCAGCAGCTTAGGGGGACATGGAAACACCTTATACTTT. It is translated as CASSLGGHGNTLYF.

The V gene is TRBV14, the J gene TRBJ1-1; weak D call: TRBD1 (6 bases). CDR1 SGHDN and CDR2 FVKESK come from the germline V gene. V dropped 8 bases and J dropped 4 bases, with 17 bases sitting between them. The CDR3 covers 14 residues. CDR3 DNA sequence: TGTGCCAGCTTGTGGGGGGGCGGTTTCACTGAAGCTTTCTTT. Protein: CASLWGGGFTEAFF.

The chain is built from TRBV11-2 and TRBJ1-5; D not certain. The V gene lost 10 bases and the J gene lost 8 bases, with 18 bases spanning the gap. CDR1 SGHAT and CDR2 FQNNGV come from the germline V gene. The CDR3 length is 13 residues. The CDR3 DNA reads TGTGCCAACAGATTAGAGCCCCTGAAGCCCCAGCATTTT. It encodes CANRLEPLKPQHF.

For this clonotype: The junction and the germline gene differ at one end; a read error may be behind it. This sequence joins TRBV29-1 and TRBJ2-3; 11 bases are a match to TRBD2. Germline V gene data show CDR1 as SQVTM and CDR2 as ANQGSEA. The CDR3 is 15 amino acids. The CDR3 DNA follows: TGCAGCGCTCTCCTAGCGGGAGGTATCACAGATATGCAGTTTTTT. Translation: CSALLAGGITDMQFF.

Details on this clonotype: With a much larger clone just one base away, this may be a read error. The conserved phenylalanine or tryptophan normally closing the CDR3 is absent here, so this likely arose from a read error. The V call is TRBV5-4, the J call TRBJ2-1; no clear D gene. The CDR3 is 15 amino acids. Trimming pared 1 base from V and 0 bases from J, leaving 8 bases between. CDR1 is SGHNT and CDR2 is YYREEE in the germline V gene (reference sequence). The CDR3 DNA sequence: TGTGCCAGCAGCTTGTCGCCTGGCTCCTACAATGAGCAGTTCTTA. It translates to CASSLSPGSYNEQFL.

In regard to this clonotype: The CDR3 carries no conserved terminal phenylalanine or tryptophan, so it likely arises from a read error. J is TRBJ2-4 and V is TRBV11-3, with unresolved D. CDR3 size: 13 residues. The V gene lost 9 bases and the J gene lost 4 bases, with 13 bases spanning the gap. CDR1 is SGHNT, CDR2 YENEEA, per germline. CDR3 nucleotide sequence: TGTGCCAGTAGCCTAGGGATAAAAAACATTCAGTACTCC. It is translated as CASSLGIKNIQYS.

Only a few counts were recorded for this clonotype. V is TRBV20-1 and J is TRBJ2-1, with TRBD2 matching 8 bases. The CDR3 extends over 18 amino acids. Germline assignment: CDR1 DFQATT and CDR2 SNEGSKA (reference sequence). J lost 7 bases, V lost 6 bases, and 23 bases had no gene match. The DNA for the CDR3 is TGCAGTGCCCCGTCCGGGACTAGGTCCCAACCCGGGCATAATGAGCAGTTCTTC. The encoded protein is CSAPSGTRSQPGHNEQFF.

This clonotype was detected ten times or more. CDR3 coding DNA: TGCAGTGCTAGAAGGAAGGGAAGGGTGAACACTGAAGCTTTCTTT. The encoded protein is CSARRKGRVNTEAFF. The genes are TRBV20-1 and TRBJ1-1; the D is unclear. Trimming removed 2 bases from V and 0 bases from J, with 13 bases in between. Germline V gene sequence: CDR1 DFQATT, CDR2 SNEGSKA (reference sequence). This CDR3 is 15 amino acids long.

This clonotype has a handful of counts. Just one base apart from a much larger clone, this may be a read error. CDR3 bases: TGTGCCATCAGCCCCCAGGGGCGGACTGAAGCTTTCTTT. Its protein product is CAISPQGRTEAFF. The chain combines TRBV6-6 with TRBJ1-1, with D perhaps TRBD1 (6 bases). The CDR3 covers 13 residues. Germline V CDR1 and CDR2: MNHNY, SVGAGI (reference sequence). Trimming took off 10 bases at V and 5 bases at J, with 17 bases between the two ends.

The rearrangement links TRBV6-6 to TRBJ2-3; the D gene is possibly TRBD2 (5 bases). The V gene lost 2 bases and the J gene lost 7 bases, with 13 bases spanning the gap. Germline loops: CDR1 MNHNY, CDR2 SVGAGI (reference sequence). The CDR3 has 14 amino acids. The chain's CDR3 is CASSYLRDGNTQYF. As DNA, the CDR3 is TGTGCCAGCAGTTACCTCCGGGATGGCAATACGCAGTATTTT.

A remark on this clonotype: Here the CDR3 omits its conserved ending phenylalanine or tryptophan, so a read error is the likely source. No DNA is shown, since the ends of the CDR3 on it are uncertain; the CDR3 is the one TCRdb lists. The rearrangement joins TRBV5-6 to TRBJ1-5. Per germline, CDR1 SGHDT and CDR2 YYEEEE. The CDR3 is 16 residues long, counting both termini. CDR3 in amino acids: CASSLRFGGLNQPQHY.

With respect to this clonotype: A read error may produce the germline difference seen at one junction end. The CDR3 DNA follows: TGCAGCGTTGAAGACCCCGGGAGGGTCTCCTACAATGAACAGTTCTTC. Protein: CSVEDPGRVSYNEQFF. The chain couples TRBV29-1 to TRBJ2-1; TRBD2 matches 8 bases. Germline lookup yields CDR1 SQVTM and CDR2 ANQGSEA. The CDR3 has 16 residues.

The V and J genes are TRBV7-3 and TRBJ1-1; TRBD1 agrees at 8 bases. Trimming at V came to 4 bases and at J to 1 base, leaving 2 bases not matched to a gene. The CDR3 covers 14 residues. In germline, CDR1 is SGHTA, CDR2 FQGTGA. The CDR3 nucleotides read TGTGCCAGCAGCTACACAGGGGGGAACACTGAAGCTTTCTTT. Amino acids: CASSYTGGNTEAFF.

Concerning this clonotype itself: Since a much larger clone is just one base distant, this may be a read error. The chain combines TRBV28 with TRBJ2-2; D might be TRBD1 (7 bases). There are 15 residues in the CDR3. Germline lookup yields CDR1 MDHEN and CDR2 SYDVKM. In DNA form, the CDR3 reads TGTGCCAGCATGGGGGCAGGGGGAGGCACCGTGGAGCTGTTTTTT. This sequence encodes CASMGAGGGTVELFF.

The gene calls are TRBV28 and TRBJ2-7; TRBD1 matches 8 bases. This CDR3 contains 14 residues. CDR1 is MDHEN, CDR2 SYDVKM, per germline. Trimming took 9 bases from V and 3 from J; bases not matched to a gene: 10. CDR3 bases: TGTGCCAGAAGTCATCAGGGGGCGAACTACGAGCAGTACTTC. It codes for CARSHQGANYEQYF.

Concerning this clonotype: A read error may be the cause here, since a much bigger clone is one base away. Here the CDR3 DNA reads TGTGCCAGCAGCTTAGTGGGACAGGGAAGGGATACGCAGCATTTT. Translation: CASSLVGQGRDTQHF. J is TRBJ2-3 and V is TRBV7-8, with TRBD1 identical over 9 bases. The J call may not be correct, given that the DNA end is closer to TRBJ1-5. The germline V gene encodes CDR1 SGHVS and CDR2 FQNEAQ. The CDR3 totals 15 residues.

Points on this clonotype: Its ends do not fully match the called genes, so a read error is possible. The chain is built from TRBV11-3 and TRBJ2-1, with 8 bases identical to TRBD2. CDR3 length: 16 amino acids. Germline CDR1 SGHNT, CDR2 YENEEA. The CDR3 bases are TGTGCCAGCAGCTTAGATCTGGGACTAGGCTGCTATGAGCAGATCTTC. Translated, it gives CASSLDLGLGCYEQIF.

With regard to this clonotype: At one end the junction does not follow the germline gene, possibly because of a read error. The chain employs TRBV28 and TRBJ1-1; D gene uncertain. The CDR3 is 14 residues long. CDR1 is MDHEN, CDR2 SYDVKM, per germline. DNA of the CDR3: TGTGCCAGCAATTTAAACGCTATGAACACTGAAGCTTTCTTT. It is translated as CASNLNAMNTEAFF.

Concerning this clonotype itself: One end of the junction varies from germline; a read error may be responsible. The chain recombines TRBV20-1 with TRBJ2-1, with TRBD2 identical over 8 bases. CDR3 length: 15 amino acids. Germline V lookup: CDR1 DFQATT, CDR2 SNEGSKA (reference sequence). Here the CDR3 DNA reads TGCAATGCTAGAGACTTAGCGGGAAAGTACAATGAGCAGTTCTTC. Translating it yields CNARDLAGKYNEQFF.